These 16 T cell receptor beta chains were sequenced from one sample in a study of T-cell reconstitution after alpha-beta-depleted transplantation in children. Unique molecular identifiers were incorporated when the TCRbeta library was constructed. MiXCR, applied by TCRdb to the PCR reads, yields one record per CDR3 protein. Among some 300,000 distinct CDR3 sequences listed, around 9.1% were seen once. Sequenced here: PBMCs, sampled before TCRalphabeta/CD19-depleted stem cell transplant. These receptors all come from a boy younger than two with acute myeloid leukemia, due to receive a stem cell transplant.

This clonotype has more than one count but fewer than ten. The chain is built from TRBV29-1 and TRBJ2-7; D uncertain. The length of the CDR3 is 12 residues. Deletions cut 5 bases from V and 7 bases from J, with 15 bases between. Germline loops: CDR1 SQVTM, CDR2 ANQGSEA. The CDR3 here is CSVKAAVGEQYF. The CDR3 DNA sequence: TGCAGCGTTAAGGCGGCGGTCGGTGAGCAGTACTTC.

The chain has TRBV19 and TRBJ2-7, with 11 bases lining up with TRBD2. Germline-derived CDR1 and CDR2 are LNHDA and SQIVND (reference sequence). V lost 6 bases and J lost 5; bases outside the gene matches: 3. The CDR3 is 13 amino acids. In DNA, the CDR3 is TGTGCCAGTAGGACTAGCGGGAAGGACGAGCAGTACTTC. Translating gives CASRTSGKDEQYF.

This clonotype has ten or more counts. The rearrangement joins TRBV11-2 to TRBJ2-7; D perhaps matches TRBD1 (5 bases). Germline loops: CDR1 SGHAT, CDR2 FQNNGV. CDR3 length: 13 residues. The V end was cut by 1 base, the J end by 5 bases, with 9 bases between. DNA of the CDR3: TGTGCCAGCAGCTTAGTAGGGGCGAACGAGCAGTACTTC. This encodes CASSLVGANEQYF.

This clonotype was found many times. A read error may produce the germline difference seen at one junction end. The genes are TRBV20-1 and TRBJ1-2; TRBD1 might be the D (5 bases). The CDR3 covers 11 residues. Per the germline V gene, CDR1 is DFQATT and CDR2 is SNEGSKA (reference sequence). Here the CDR3 DNA reads TGCAGTGCTACCGGGCGGAGGGGCTACACTTTC. This codes for CSATGRRGYTF.

This clonotype was counted many times. The rearrangement links TRBV28 to TRBJ1-1, with TRBD1 matching over 9 bases. V shed 3 bases, J shed 0 bases, and the junction held 8 bases outside the gene matches. CDR1 is MDHEN, CDR2 SYDVKM, per germline. This CDR3 is built from 17 residues. CDR3 region: CASSFNRGPDMNTEAFF. CDR3 coding DNA: TGTGCCAGCAGTTTTAACAGGGGGCCAGATATGAACACTGAAGCTTTCTTT.

This clonotype was detected many times. The V and J genes are TRBV5-5 and TRBJ2-7; TRBD1 aligns across 8 bases. Germline values: CDR1 SGHKS, CDR2 YYEKEE (reference sequence). The J segment lost 5 bases and the V segment lost 4 bases, leaving 5 bases of the junction unmatched. This CDR3 region has 13 residues. CDR3 in amino acids: CASSRTGSNEQYF. The CDR3 DNA follows: TGTGCCAGCAGCCGGACAGGGTCCAACGAGCAGTACTTC.

This clonotype came up many times. The genes are TRBV7-6 and TRBJ1-3, with D possibly TRBD1 on 5 matching bases. The CDR3 loop spans 15 amino acids. V lost 0 bases and J 0 bases, leaving 6 bases between the germline ends. Looked up from germline, CDR1 is SGHVS and CDR2 is FNYEAQ. DNA for the CDR3: TGTGCCAGCAGCTTAGCCGGGGCCTCTGGAAACACCATATATTTT. Amino acids: CASSLAGASGNTIYF.

This clonotype was seen at least ten times. The chain carries TRBV7-8 and TRBJ1-1; D is unclear. Germline V gene sequence: CDR1 SGHVS, CDR2 FQNEAQ. The CDR3 sequence is 14 residues long. Trimming pared 1 base from V and 1 base from J, leaving 7 bases between. The CDR3 sequence is CASSLGEPNTEAFF. The CDR3, as DNA: TGTGCCAGCAGCTTAGGGGAGCCGAACACTGAAGCTTTCTTT.

This clonotype was counted ten times or more. The chain is built from TRBV20-1 and TRBJ2-7; 9 bases are a match to TRBD1. The length of the CDR3 is 14 residues. Losses at the gene ends were 3 bases for V and 2 bases for J; bases not matched to a gene: 5. In germline, CDR1 is DFQATT, CDR2 SNEGSKA (reference sequence). CDR3 loop: CSASEGTGTYEQYF. CDR3 coding DNA: TGCAGTGCTAGTGAGGGGACAGGGACCTACGAGCAGTACTTC.

This clonotype was counted many times. The rearrangement links TRBV10-3 to TRBJ2-4; D is possibly TRBD2 (5 bases). Per the germline V gene, CDR1 is ENHRY and CDR2 is SYGVKD. Trimming pared 6 bases from V and 4 bases from J, leaving 7 bases between. This CDR3 region has 12 residues. CDR3 nucleotide sequence: TGTGCCATCAGAAGGGAGAAAAACATTCAGTACTTC. Translation gives CAIRREKNIQYF.

This clonotype came up many times. The gene calls are TRBV6-5 and TRBJ2-3; D uncertain. Trimming removed 8 bases from V and 4 bases from J, with 10 bases in between. CDR1 MNHEY and CDR2 SVGAGI come from the germline V gene. The CDR3 has 12 amino acids. CDR3 residues: CASAKVADTQYF. CDR3 nucleotide sequence: TGTGCCAGCGCTAAAGTGGCAGATACGCAGTATTTT.

The table lists this clonotype with many counts. The gene calls are TRBV29-1 and TRBJ2-7; D unresolved. Trimming stripped 5 bases from V and 5 bases from J, with 13 bases between. CDR1 is SQVTM and CDR2 is ANQGSEA in the germline V gene. The CDR3 is made up of 12 amino acids. CDR3 nucleotide sequence: TGCAGCGTTTTCTTTTTGAGCGACGAGCAGTACTTC. Amino acids: CSVFFLSDEQYF.

This clonotype was seen many times. The V gene is TRBV29-1, the J gene TRBJ2-5; 9 positions agree with TRBD2. The CDR3 runs to 16 residues. The germline CDR1 and CDR2 sequences are SQVTM and ANQGSEA. With 4 bases clipped from V and 3 bases from J, the junction kept 12 bases outside the gene matches. The CDR3 loop is CSVGVAGEVPKETQYF. The DNA for the CDR3 is TGCAGCGTTGGGGTAGCGGGAGAGGTCCCCAAAGAGACCCAGTACTTC.

In this sample, this clonotype turned up many times. The J gene is TRBJ2-3, the V gene TRBV19; the match to TRBD2 covers 14 bases. J lost 6 bases, V lost 5 bases, and 13 bases had no gene match. The CDR3 length is 18 residues. Germline lookup yields CDR1 LNHDA and CDR2 SQIVND (reference sequence). The CDR3 coding sequence is TGTGCCAGTAGTTCCTCTTTGACTAGCGGGGGGGCAACTGATACGCAGTATTTT. As protein: CASSSSLTSGGATDTQYF.

This clonotype was counted ten times or more. The rearrangement joins TRBV5-1 to TRBJ2-2, with 11 positions matching TRBD2. CDR1 SGHRS and CDR2 YFSETQ come from the germline V gene. The CDR3 is made up of 19 amino acids. Trimming cost V 4 bases and J 0 bases; bases outside gene matches: 11. CDR3 in DNA: TGCGCCAGCAGCCCGGAGCCACTAGCGGGAGTAGCGAACACCGGGGAGCTGTTTTTT. It yields the protein CASSPEPLAGVANTGELFF.

Worth noting for this clonotype: Given a much more abundant clone one base away, this may be a read error. This sequence joins TRBV5-1 and TRBJ2-1; D gene ambiguous. The germline V gene encodes CDR1 SGHRS and CDR2 YFSETQ. CDR3 length equals 13 residues. CDR3 amino acids: CASSRERAREHFF. The CDR3 DNA sequence: TGCGCCAGCAGCAGAGAACGTGCTAGAGAGCATTTCTTC.